This TCR beta chain was profiled in a study of T-cell memory formation after mild COVID-19. Study-level results: A subset of responding clones appeared in pre-infection memory, suggesting cross-reactive memory joined.

This clonotype has more than one count but fewer than ten. Its antigen is unknown. TCRdb recomputed calls from the 5' RACE reads with MiXCR, one row per CDR3 protein. The data show approximately 60,000 distinct CDR3 sequences, about 10% seen once. V was clipped by 5 bases and J by 1 base, with 9 bases between them. The CDR3 runs to 14 residues. The V gene's germline CDR1 is MNHEY and CDR2 SVGEGT. Source material: PBMCs or a T cell subset sorted from them (not recorded which). The V call is TRBV6-2 or TRBV6-3, the J call TRBJ1-3; no clear D. The TCR sequence derives from a man between 18 and 29 years old who had mild COVID-19 (a few samples of this study predate the infection). Cell type and time point are not known. CDR3 DNA sequence: TGTGCCAGCAGTCGTACAGCTTCTGGAAACACCATATATTTT. Protein: CASSRTASGNTIYF.